The subject of this entry is one T cell receptor (beta chain). Antigen specificity is unknown. Trimming left V 4 bases short and J 4 bases short, with 17 bases between. This CDR3 has 15 amino acids. Germline CDR1 SGHKS, CDR2 YYEKEE (reference sequence). The entry originates in a study of T cells after yellow fever vaccination. Study at large: When fractions had low cell numbers, they were prepared with SMART-Seq v4 Ultra Low Input.

Study observations and caveats: It was a weaker secondary response, yet one that peaked faster, at day 5 versus 15. Boosting was followed by the reappearance of most primary-vaccination clones (about 97% CD4, 85% to 90% CD8).

TCRdb re-analysed the 5' RACE reads in MiXCR, keeping a single row per CDR3 protein. The sample carries a few hundred thousand distinct CDR3 sequences, 3% to 4.5% recorded once. Sequenced here: PBMCs, sampled 5 days after the yellow fever booster vaccination. The sequence was collected from a man aged 18 to 30 who received the YFV17D yellow fever vaccine. The chain joins TRBV5-5 to TRBJ1-2, with D perhaps matching TRBD1 (5 bases). The CDR3 spells CASSPMAGEVYGYTF. The DNA of the CDR3 is TGTGCCAGCAGCCCCATGGCGGGGGAGGTCTATGGCTACACCTTC.